Below are 7 T cell receptor beta chains sequenced from a single sample in a study of Ad26.COV2.S vaccination and SARS-CoV-2 variants. Treatment described: approximately 18 received Ad26.COV2.S at low or high dose, single or two shots; roughly five received placebo; per-sample allocation not given. Sampling happened 63 days after the first vaccine or placebo injection. Sequencing was performed with immunoSEQ multiplex PCR; in TCRdb, only in-frame clones are kept and a portion is missing. The sample shows fewer than 400,000 clones, 89% of them seen only once. The starting material was peripheral blood, obtained in a trial of Ad26.COV2.S vaccine versus placebo. The receptors were sampled from a person between 18 and 65 years old who received the Ad26.COV2.S COVID-19 vaccine or a placebo.

CDR3 amino acids: CASSQDGIYGYTF. The CDR3 DNA is TGCGCCAGCAGCCAAGATGGCATCTATGGCTACACCTTC. This chain joins TRBV4-1 and TRBJ1-2; D gene unclear. This CDR3 is built from 13 residues. Germline V gene lookup returns CDR1 MGHRA and CDR2 YSYEKL. V shed 0 bases and J shed 4 bases, with 6 bases lying between them.

The rearrangement joins TRBV6-5 to TRBJ1-1, with D maybe TRBD1 (5 bases). V gave up 2 bases and J gave up 1 base, with 8 bases separating them. There are 14 residues in the CDR3. Germline V gives CDR1 MNHEY, CDR2 SVGAGI. DNA for the CDR3: TGTGCCAGCAGTTACGGGACGTCGAACACTGAAGCTTTCTTT. Amino acids: CASSYGTSNTEAFF.

This sequence joins TRBV11-3 and TRBJ2-1, with 8 bases matching TRBD2. The CDR3 is 14 amino acids. With V trimmed by 0 bases and J by 9 bases, 4 bases remained unmatched. Germline V lookup: CDR1 SGHNT, CDR2 YENEEA. CDR3 nucleotide sequence: TGTGCCAGCAGCTTAGAAGCGGGAGTCCCTGAGCAGTTCTTC. It yields the protein CASSLEAGVPEQFF.

This clone is a singleton in its sample. The J gene is TRBJ2-2, the V gene TRBV7-2, with TRBD2 identical over 11 bases. V dropped 5 bases and J dropped 0; count of bases not matched to a gene: 5. CDR3 length: 17 amino acids. CDR1 is SGHTA and CDR2 is FQGNSA in the germline V gene. CDR3 loop: CASSPGGLAANTGELFF. Written as DNA, the CDR3 is TGTGCCAGCAGCCCAGGGGGACTAGCGGCGAACACCGGGGAGCTGTTTTTT.

The chain carries TRBV24-1 and TRBJ2-1; the D gene is possibly TRBD1 (5 bases). The CDR3 has 18 residues. Trimming shortened V by 4 bases and J by 3 bases, and 21 bases separated the two germline ends. In germline, CDR1 is KGHDR, CDR2 SFDVKD. In DNA form, the CDR3 reads TGTGCCACCAGTGACCGACAGCGCAGGGTTTCTAGCTACAATGAGCAGTTCTTC. This sequence encodes CATSDRQRRVSSYNEQFF.

This clone appeared a few times. The chain has TRBV28 and TRBJ1-2; D call uncertain. Deletions cut 5 bases from V and 4 bases from J, with 5 bases between. Germline values: CDR1 MDHEN, CDR2 SYDVKM. This CDR3 is 11 amino acids long. CDR3 region: CASSGSYGYTF. CDR3 coding DNA: TGTGCCAGCAGTGGGAGCTATGGCTACACCTTC.

This chain connects TRBV6-5 to TRBJ1-1; 9 nucleotides match TRBD1. Looked up from germline, CDR1 is MNHEY and CDR2 is SVGAGI. The length of the CDR3 is 13 residues. V lost 6 bases to trimming and J lost 4 bases; unmatched junction nucleotides: 3. The CDR3 loop is CASRTDRGTEAFF. CDR3 nucleotides: TGTGCCAGCAGAACGGACAGGGGCACTGAAGCTTTCTTT.